These 28 T cell receptor beta chains were sequenced from one sample in a study of T-cell memory formation after mild COVID-19. TCRdb re-derived calls from the 5' RACE reads in MiXCR, one entry per CDR3 protein. The sample records a few hundred thousand distinct CDR3 sequences, roughly 10% being singletons. Sequencing input: PBMCs or a T cell subset sorted from them (not recorded which). The receptors were sampled from a man younger than 35 who had mild COVID-19 (a few samples of this study predate the infection). Cell type and time point are not known.

This clonotype was detected only a few times. The rearrangement links TRBV6-2 or TRBV6-3 to TRBJ2-7; D is perhaps TRBD1 (6 bases). The V and J ends lost 0 bases and 8 bases respectively, with 8 bases between them. The CDR3 is 12 amino acids. Germline CDR1 MNHEY, CDR2 SVGEGT. This chain's CDR3 is CASSYSQGKQYF. CDR3 DNA: TGTGCCAGCAGTTACTCTCAGGGGAAGCAGTACTTC.

This clonotype was found a few times. The chain has TRBV4-2 and TRBJ2-3; D tentatively reads TRBD1 or TRBD2 (6 bases each). The V gene lost 4 bases and the J gene lost 9 bases, with 23 bases spanning the gap. This CDR3 has 16 residues. Germline V gene sequence: CDR1 LGHNA, CDR2 YNFKEQ. The CDR3 protein is CASSRRPERLGGTQYF. DNA of the CDR3: TGTGCCAGCAGCCGCCGGCCCGAGCGACTAGGGGGGACGCAGTATTTT.

This sequence joins TRBV7-2 and TRBJ1-2; D ambiguous. The V and J ends lost 0 bases and 4 bases respectively, with 15 bases between them. Germline V CDR1 and CDR2: SGHTA, FQGNSA. This CDR3 is built from 16 residues. The CDR3: CASSLAGAGQTYGYTF. The CDR3 nucleotides read TGTGCCAGCAGCTTAGCGGGCGCCGGCCAAACCTATGGCTACACCTTC.

The chain couples TRBV12-3 or TRBV12-4 to TRBJ2-2; 7 positions match TRBD1. Germline trimming cut 5 bases from V and 6 bases from J; bases unmatched to any gene: 6. The CDR3 has 14 amino acids. CDR3 sequence: CASSPGGLAGELFF. CDR3 DNA: TGTGCCAGCAGTCCAGGGGGTTTGGCCGGGGAGCTGTTTTTT.

This clonotype was observed a handful of times. V is TRBV5-1 and J is TRBJ1-2; no definite D call. The germline V gene has CDR1 SGHRS and CDR2 YFSETQ. The CDR3 loop spans 14 amino acids. Trimming took 3 bases from V and 8 from J, leaving 17 bases between them. The CDR3 spells CASSSSQDSWGYTF. The DNA for the CDR3 is TGCGCCAGCAGCTCTTCCCAGGACTCGTGGGGCTACACCTTC.

The sample holds many counts of this clonotype. The chain couples TRBV5-1 to TRBJ2-3; 7 nucleotides match TRBD2. J lost 4 bases, V lost 0 bases, and 2 bases had no gene match. Per germline, CDR1 SGHRS and CDR2 YFSETQ. CDR3 size: 14 residues. The CDR3: CASSLGEGSDTQYF. In DNA form, the CDR3 reads TGCGCCAGCAGCTTGGGGGAGGGATCAGATACGCAGTATTTT.

The sample holds a few counts of this clonotype. V usage is TRBV27 and J usage is TRBJ2-5; 13 nucleotides align to TRBD2. From germline, CDR1 is MNHEY and CDR2 SMNVEV (reference sequence). This CDR3 region has 14 residues. With 6 bases clipped from V and 5 bases from J, the junction kept 3 bases outside the gene matches. This CDR3 reads CASSILAGGETQYF. The CDR3 DNA reads as TGTGCCAGCAGCATACTAGCGGGGGGGGAGACCCAGTACTTC.

This clonotype occurred many times. The chain employs TRBV20-1 and TRBJ1-4, with no clear D. V was trimmed by 5 bases and J by 8 bases, leaving 9 bases between them. This CDR3 region has 11 residues. Germline loops: CDR1 DFQATT, CDR2 SNEGSKA (reference sequence). CDR3 in amino acids: CSAWVWEKLFF. As DNA, the CDR3 is TGCAGTGCTTGGGTTTGGGAAAAACTGTTTTTT.

In regard to this clonotype: Given a much more abundant clone one base away, this may be a read error. CDR3 sequence reads: CSARVGYQETQYF. The CDR3 coding sequence is TGCAGTGCTAGGGTCGGTTACCAAGAGACCCAGTACTTC. The rearrangement uses TRBV20-1 and TRBJ2-5; D gene uncertain. Between the trimmed V and J ends, which lost 3 bases and 0 bases, there was a span of 8 bases. The CDR3 is 13 residues long. CDR1 DFQATT and CDR2 SNEGSKA come from the germline V gene (reference sequence).

This clonotype was observed a handful of times. The V and J genes are TRBV3-1 and TRBJ2-1; no definite D call. CDR3 size: 11 residues. The germline V gene encodes CDR1 LGHDT and CDR2 YNNKEL (reference sequence). With 2 bases removed from V and 10 bases from J, the gap between germline ends came to 6 bases. The CDR3 region is CASSQFGEQFF. The CDR3 nucleotides are TGTGCCAGCAGCCAATTCGGGGAGCAGTTCTTC.

This clonotype was seen more than once but under ten times. The chain employs TRBV6-1 and TRBJ2-1, with D possibly being TRBD1 or TRBD2 (5 bases each). The CDR3 loop spans 14 amino acids. Per germline, CDR1 MNHNS and CDR2 SASEGT. The ends were cut back, 4 bases at V and 8 bases at J, with 15 bases in the middle. CDR3 region: CASSAQPMGDEQFF. Written as DNA, the CDR3 is TGTGCCAGCAGTGCCCAACCGATGGGGGATGAGCAGTTCTTC.

The chain uses TRBV5-1 and TRBJ2-1; D possibly corresponds to TRBD1 (6 bases). Trimming removed 5 bases at V and 7 bases at J, with 13 bases between. The CDR3 is made up of 13 amino acids. The germline V gene encodes CDR1 SGHRS and CDR2 YFSETQ. CDR3 residues: CASSSDSQNEQFF. The CDR3 DNA is TGCGCCAGCAGTTCGGACAGCCAAAATGAGCAGTTCTTC.

The gene calls are TRBV5-1 and TRBJ2-1; 15 bases are shared with TRBD2. V lost 3 bases, J lost 4 bases, and 2 bases stayed unmatched. CDR3 length: 16 residues. Per the germline V gene, CDR1 is SGHRS and CDR2 is YFSETQ. The chain's CDR3 is CASSSGLAGGYNEQFF. The CDR3, as DNA: TGCGCCAGCAGCTCGGGACTAGCGGGGGGATACAATGAGCAGTTCTTC.

The CDR3 region is CASSQVASRYTGELFF. CDR3 DNA sequence: TGTGCCAGCAGCCAAGTGGCCAGCCGGTACACCGGGGAGCTGTTTTTT. The rearrangement joins TRBV3-1 to TRBJ2-2, with D unclear. Germline V gene sequence: CDR1 LGHDT, CDR2 YNNKEL (reference sequence). The CDR3 spans 16 residues. Trimming stripped 1 base from V and 3 bases from J, with 12 bases between.

J is TRBJ2-2 and V is TRBV28; no clear D. Germline CDR1 reads MDHEN; CDR2 reads SYDVKM. Trimming shortened V by 4 bases and J by 13 bases, and 10 bases separated the two germline ends. The CDR3 runs to 11 residues. CDR3 nucleotide sequence: TGTGCCAGCAGTTCCTCTCATTGGCTGTTTTTT. It codes for CASSSSHWLFF.

The rearrangement links TRBV4-1 to TRBJ2-2; D tentatively reads TRBD1 or TRBD2 (6 bases each). The V gene's germline CDR1 is MGHRA and CDR2 YSYEKL. Trimming took off 3 bases at V and 3 bases at J, with 11 bases between the two ends. The CDR3 runs 15 residues. The CDR3 spells CASSHGGAYTGELFF. The CDR3 DNA follows: TGCGCCAGCAGCCACGGGGGCGCGTACACCGGGGAGCTGTTTTTT.

The gene calls are TRBV2 and TRBJ2-2, with 10 bases aligning to TRBD1. J was trimmed by 3 bases and V by 9 bases; bases with no gene match: 1. Germline V gene lookup returns CDR1 SNHLY and CDR2 FYNNEI. The CDR3 runs 13 residues. CDR3 nucleotides: TGTGCCAGGGGGACAGGGGACACCGGGGAGCTGTTTTTT. Translation: CARGTGDTGELFF.

This clonotype occurred many times. The chain combines TRBV15 with TRBJ1-5; maybe TRBD1 (6 bases). Germline V gene data show CDR1 as LNHNV and CDR2 as YYDKDF (reference sequence). V lost 5 bases and J lost 7, with 15 bases in between. The CDR3 has 14 residues. The CDR3 coding sequence is TGTGCCACCAGCGGTACAGGGTCACGGCAGCCCCAGCATTTT. This translates into CATSGTGSRQPQHF.

Only a few counts were recorded for this clonotype. The chain joins TRBV2 to TRBJ1-6, with D unclear. Trimming took off 7 bases at V and 0 bases at J, with 10 bases between the two ends. CDR3 length equals 15 residues. Germline assignment: CDR1 SNHLY and CDR2 FYNNEI. The CDR3 DNA follows: TGTGCCAGCATGGGCCCGAGCTCCTATAATTCACCCCTCCACTTT. It codes for CASMGPSSYNSPLHF.

This clonotype occurred once. The rearrangement links TRBV7-2 to TRBJ2-5; 10 nucleotides match TRBD1. CDR3 length equals 16 residues. Germline-derived CDR1 and CDR2 are SGHTA and FQGNSA. J lost 4 bases, V lost 5 bases, and 10 bases had no gene match. The CDR3, as DNA: TGTGCCAGCAGCACCGCGCACGGGACAGGGGTAGAGACCCAGTACTTC. It specifies CASSTAHGTGVETQYF.

The chain couples TRBV6-1 to TRBJ1-5; D gene uncertain. CDR1 is MNHNS, CDR2 SASEGT, per germline. V lost 6 bases to trimming and J lost 7 bases, with 10 bases between them. The CDR3 runs to 12 residues. The CDR3 sequence: CASSGPEQPQHF. DNA for the CDR3: TGTGCCAGCAGCGGGCCGGAGCAGCCCCAGCATTTT.

This clonotype has a count of ten or more. The chain has TRBV5-1 and TRBJ2-7; D call uncertain. The germline V gene has CDR1 SGHRS and CDR2 YFSETQ. V shed 0 bases and J shed 2 bases, with 6 bases lying between them. The CDR3 loop spans 13 amino acids. CDR3 amino acids: CASSLAETYEQYF. In nucleotides, the CDR3 is TGCGCCAGCAGCTTGGCGGAGACCTACGAGCAGTACTTC.

Of note for this clonotype: A read error may explain this, as a much larger clone is one base away. This chain connects TRBV5-1 to TRBJ2-3; D is perhaps TRBD1 or TRBD2 (5 bases each). Germline CDR1 reads SGHRS; CDR2 reads YFSETQ. CDR3 size: 15 residues. CDR3 amino acids: CSSSPDSGISDTQYF. The CDR3 nucleotides are TGCTCCAGCAGCCCGGACTCAGGGATCTCAGATACGCAGTATTTT.

The gene calls are TRBV12-5 and TRBJ2-1; TRBD1 aligns across 7 bases. This CDR3 region has 14 residues. CDR1 and CDR2 from the germline V gene are LGHNT and FRNRAP. The ends lost 3 bases at V and 7 bases at J; junction bases unmatched: 6. The CDR3 sequence: CASGFDRVGNEQFF. The CDR3 DNA reads TGTGCTAGTGGTTTTGACAGGGTTGGAAATGAGCAGTTCTTC.

A few counts support this clonotype. J is TRBJ2-5 and V is TRBV6-1, with D perhaps matching TRBD2 (5 bases). Trimming removed 4 bases at V and 4 bases at J, with 19 bases between. Germline V lookup: CDR1 MNHNS, CDR2 SASEGT. The CDR3 loop spans 16 amino acids. The DNA for the CDR3 is TGTGCCAGCAGTGGATGGCAGGACTCGCGATTAGAGACCCAGTACTTC. It is translated as CASSGWQDSRLETQYF.

The V gene is TRBV20-1, the J gene TRBJ2-2; possible D gene TRBD2, 6 bases. This CDR3 comprises 18 residues. In germline, CDR1 is DFQATT, CDR2 SNEGSKA (reference sequence). The V end lost 6 bases, the J end lost 1 base, and 24 bases lay between the germline ends. The CDR3 region is CSAPFSESGDVNTGELFF. The CDR3 DNA sequence: TGCAGTGCCCCCTTTTCGGAATCGGGGGACGTGAACACCGGGGAGCTGTTTTTT.

This clonotype has just a few counts. The chain employs TRBV14 and TRBJ2-5; 14 bases are a match to TRBD2. The CDR3 covers 16 residues. CDR1 is SGHDN and CDR2 is FVKESK in the germline V gene. The J segment lost 5 bases and the V segment lost 5 bases, leaving 7 bases of the junction unmatched. The CDR3 loop reads CASSAGLAGGWETQYF. CDR3 in DNA: TGTGCCAGCAGCGCCGGACTAGCGGGGGGCTGGGAGACCCAGTACTTC.

The V and J genes are TRBV30 and TRBJ2-3; D is perhaps TRBD2 (6 bases). Germline V gene data show CDR1 as GTSNPN and CDR2 as SVGIG (reference sequence). The V end lost 4 bases, the J end lost 2 bases, and 16 bases lay between the germline ends. There are 15 residues in the CDR3. Written as DNA, the CDR3 is TGTGCCTGGATGTCCGGGACTCGCCACACAGATACGCAGTATTTT. This gives the protein CAWMSGTRHTDTQYF.